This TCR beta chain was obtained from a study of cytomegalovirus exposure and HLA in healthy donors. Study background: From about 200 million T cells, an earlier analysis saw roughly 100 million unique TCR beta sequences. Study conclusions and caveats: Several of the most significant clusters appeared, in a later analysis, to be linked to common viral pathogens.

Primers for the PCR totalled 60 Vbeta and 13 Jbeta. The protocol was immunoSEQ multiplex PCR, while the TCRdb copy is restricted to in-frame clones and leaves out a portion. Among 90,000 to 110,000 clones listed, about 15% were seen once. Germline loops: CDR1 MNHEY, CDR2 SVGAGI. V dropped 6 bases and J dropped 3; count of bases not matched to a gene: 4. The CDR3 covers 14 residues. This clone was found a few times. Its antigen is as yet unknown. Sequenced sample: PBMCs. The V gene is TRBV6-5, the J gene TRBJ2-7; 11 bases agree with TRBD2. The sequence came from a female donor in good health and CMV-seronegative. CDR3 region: CASRYGTSGYEQYF. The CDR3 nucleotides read TGTGCCAGCAGGTACGGGACTAGCGGCTACGAGCAGTACTTC.